This entry concerns a single TCR beta chain. Produced via immunoSEQ multiplex PCR; TCRdb's table is partial and in-frame only. The sample contains about 260,000 clones, more than 75% of which appear only once. The data derive from a study of blood T cell repertoires in COVID-19. Germline lookup yields CDR1 LNHDA and CDR2 SQIVND (reference sequence). Germline trimming cut 10 bases from V and 1 base from J; bases unmatched to any gene: 19. CDR3 length equals 18 residues. The sequence was obtained from a man between 35 and 55 years old with active or convalescent COVID-19. The V call is TRBV19, the J call TRBJ2-1; 7 bases align to TRBD2. The sequencing input was peripheral blood. The CDR3 loop reads CATLGGLALTISYNEQFF. CDR3 coding DNA: TGTGCCACGTTGGGAGGGCTAGCGCTTACGATTTCCTACAATGAGCAGTTCTTC.